This entry lists 7 T cell receptor beta chains sequenced from one sample in a study of T cell changes during pregnancy in multiple sclerosis. Clones were read by immunoSEQ multiplex PCR, and TCRdb kept only the in-frame ones, dropping some. The sample holds approximately 40,000 clones, approximately 90% seen once. The sequencing used CD4+ T cells from peripheral blood mononuclear cells, collected in the second trimester of pregnancy. The receptors were gathered from a female donor with multiple sclerosis, enrolled in a pregnancy study.

The V call is TRBV6-4, the J call TRBJ2-2; tentatively, D is TRBD1 (5 bases). The CDR3 runs to 14 residues. Germline V gene sequence: CDR1 MRHNA, CDR2 SNTAGT. Between the trimmed V and J ends, which lost 4 bases and 4 bases, there was a span of 10 bases. CDR3: CASSVKGFTGELFF. In DNA, the CDR3 is TGTGCCAGCAGTGTCAAGGGGTTCACCGGGGAGCTGTTTTTT.

Points on this clone: The sample contains more than one DNA sequence encoding this CDR3. J is TRBJ2-7 and V is TRBV9; 8 nucleotides align to TRBD1. CDR1 is SGDLS, CDR2 YYNGEE, per germline. V was clipped by 0 bases and J by 6 bases; unmatched bases: 2. The CDR3 spans 13 residues. The DNA of the CDR3 is TGTGCCAGCAGCGTAGCTACAGGGGGCGAGCAGTACTTC. This translates into CASSVATGGEQYF.

V is TRBV28 and J is TRBJ1-1, with D perhaps TRBD1 (6 bases). The CDR3 runs 16 residues. CDR1 is MDHEN, CDR2 SYDVKM, per germline. With 3 bases removed from V and 1 base from J, the gap between germline ends came to 15 bases. This CDR3 is CASSFVLQGRNTEAFF. The CDR3 nucleotides read TGTGCCAGCAGTTTCGTTCTACAGGGTAGGAACACTGAAGCTTTCTTT.

The rearrangement joins TRBV7-2 to TRBJ2-5; the match to TRBD1 covers 9 bases. The CDR3 contains 14 residues. Germline V gene sequence: CDR1 SGHTA, CDR2 FQGNSA. V lost 1 base and J lost 6; bases outside the gene matches: 3. In DNA form, the CDR3 reads TGTGCCAGCAGCTTAGGGACAGGGGAAAAGACCCAGTACTTC. Encoded protein: CASSLGTGEKTQYF.

This sequence joins TRBV28 and TRBJ2-7; 7 bases line up with TRBD2. Trimming took 4 bases from V and 0 from J; bases not matched to a gene: 6. The germline gives CDR1 MDHEN, CDR2 SYDVKM. The CDR3 consists of 15 residues. CDR3 region: CASSSGGGASYEQYF. The CDR3, as DNA: TGTGCCAGCAGTTCTGGGGGGGGAGCCTCCTACGAGCAGTACTTC.

The rearrangement joins TRBV29-1 to TRBJ2-2; TRBD2 matches 7 bases. V trimming: 7 bases; J trimming: 3 bases; junction bases outside the gene matches: 11. CDR3 length equals 15 residues. Germline V gene lookup returns CDR1 SQVTM and CDR2 ANQGSEA. CDR3 DNA sequence: TGCAGCGCTGTGCCGGGGGAGGGGTACACCGGGGAGCTGTTTTTT. Residues: CSAVPGEGYTGELFF.

V and J are TRBV15 and TRBJ2-2; D is unresolved. Trimming pared 0 bases from V and 0 bases from J, leaving 5 bases between. The CDR3 runs 15 residues. The germline V gene encodes CDR1 LNHNV and CDR2 YYDKDF (reference sequence). DNA of the CDR3: TGTGCCACCAGCAGAGACAGGACGAACACCGGGGAGCTGTTTTTT. This codes for CATSRDRTNTGELFF.